This T cell receptor beta chain was identified during a study of T-cell memory formation after mild COVID-19. CDR3 length: 13 amino acids. The germline V gene has CDR1 MNHEY and CDR2 SVGEGT. Trimming shortened V by 5 bases and J by 8 bases, and 15 bases separated the two germline ends. TCRdb used MiXCR to reprocess the 5' RACE reads, holding one entry per CDR3 protein. The profile shows nearly 250,000 distinct CDR3 sequences, just over 15% of them singletons. Sample: PBMCs or a T cell subset sorted from them (not recorded which). The receptor was isolated from an adult woman who had mild COVID-19 (a few samples of this study predate the infection). Cell type and time point are not known. J is TRBJ1-2 and V is TRBV6-2 or TRBV6-3, with D hard to call. CDR3 region: CASSTQYSGGYTF. The CDR3 region has the DNA TGTGCCAGCAGTACTCAATACAGTGGCGGCTACACCTTC.